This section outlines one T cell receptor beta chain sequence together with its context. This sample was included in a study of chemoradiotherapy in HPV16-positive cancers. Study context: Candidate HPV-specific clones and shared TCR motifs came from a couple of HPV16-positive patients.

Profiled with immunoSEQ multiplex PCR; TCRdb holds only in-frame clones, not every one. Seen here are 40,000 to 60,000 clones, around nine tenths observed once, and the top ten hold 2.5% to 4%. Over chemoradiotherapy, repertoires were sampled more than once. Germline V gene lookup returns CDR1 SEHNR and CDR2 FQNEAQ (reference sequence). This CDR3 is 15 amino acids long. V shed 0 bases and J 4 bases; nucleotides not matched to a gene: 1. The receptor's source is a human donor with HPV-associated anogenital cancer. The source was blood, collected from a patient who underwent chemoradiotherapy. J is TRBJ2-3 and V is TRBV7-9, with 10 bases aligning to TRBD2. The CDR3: CASSLASGRADTQYF. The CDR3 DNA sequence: TGTGCCAGCAGCTTAGCGAGCGGGAGGGCAGATACGCAGTATTTT. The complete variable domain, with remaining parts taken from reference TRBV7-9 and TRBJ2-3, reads DTGVSQNPRHKITKRGQNVTFRCDPISEHNRLYWYRQTLGQGPEFLTYFQNEAQLEKSRLLSDRFSAERPKGSFSTLEIQRTEQGDSAMYLCASSLASGRADTQYFGPGTRLTVL.